This T cell receptor (beta chain) was identified during a study of T cells after yellow fever vaccination. Using its own MiXCR run on the 5' RACE reads, TCRdb lists one record per CDR3 protein. The top ten hold about 17% of the sample, which has fewer than 450,000 distinct CDR3 sequences, roughly 10% seen once. Trimming removed 5 bases at V and 5 bases at J, with 12 bases between. CDR1 and CDR2 (germline): SGHTA, FQGTGA. The CDR3 is 13 amino acids. The sequences come from PBMCs, collected on the day of the first yellow fever vaccination. This TCR was sampled from a man aged 18 to 29 who received the YFV17D yellow fever vaccine. This chain links TRBV7-3 with TRBJ2-5; no clear D gene. CDR3 loop: CASSRMSRETQYF. The CDR3 DNA follows: TGTGCCAGCAGCCGAATGAGTCGGGAGACCCAGTACTTC.